This is a list of T cell receptor beta chains from one sample in a study of CXCR3-negative and CXCR3-positive naive CD8 T cells. Reprocessing the 5' RACE reads, TCRdb reports a single entry for every CDR3 protein and omits DNA. Its listing shows over 100,000 distinct CDR3 sequences. The sample taken for sequencing was naive CXCR3- CD8+ T cells from blood. The receptors were gathered from a human donor in good health. Some clones in this sample may be carry-over from other donors' samples. The CDR3 runs from the conserved cysteine through the conserved F or W.

J gene,V gene,CDR3 protein
TRBJ2-1,TRBV11-2,CASSLDLRASGGQNEQYF
TRBJ2-3,TRBV7-9,CASSPTFLAGGTDTQYF
TRBJ1-1,TRBV6-5,CASSYSGTGDSTEAFF
TRBJ2-3,TRBV4-1,CASSYLGQGADTQYF
TRBJ2-1,TRBV4-3,CASSQRRGLYNEQFF
TRBJ2-3,TRBV28,CASSFSLISRGGDSSTDTQYF
TRBJ1-3,TRBV29-1,CSVVRADSGNTIYF
TRBJ2-1,TRBV13,CASSLAVLAGNEQFF
TRBJ2-7,TRBV2,CASSAIDRSYEQYF
TRBJ2-7,TRBV29-1,CSVEVGGISYEQYF
TRBJ2-1,TRBV29-1,CSAEDPRVPYNEQFF
TRBJ2-5,TRBV11-3,CASSLPGETQYF
TRBJ2-1,TRBV5-4,CASSLTRRRISYNEQFF
TRBJ2-7,TRBV7-2,CASSFWTGPYEQYF
TRBJ2-7,TRBV29-1,CSVEGGTYEQYF
TRBJ2-1,TRBV5-1,CASSFTGLGAGNEQFF
TRBJ2-1,TRBV7-6,CASSLVAGNSYNEQFF
TRBJ2-5,TRBV6-5,CASSYGEGAQYF
TRBJ2-7,TRBV21-1,CASSYRTGNYEQYF
TRBJ2-2,TRBV5-1,CASRGQGGAGELFF
TRBJ1-4,TRBV6-5,CASTTSGSNEKLFF
TRBJ1-5,TRBV28,CASSLDRELEPQHF
TRBJ1-6,TRBV5-1,CASSFFPAGENSPLHF
TRBJ2-7,TRBV6-1,CASSGGQVYYEQYF
TRBJ2-1,TRBV6-2/TRBV6-3,CASSFNSDNEQFF
TRBJ2-7,TRBV7-9,CASSLTGASVDEQYF
TRBJ1-2,TRBV4-1,CASSQFNYGYTF
TRBJ1-5,TRBV2,CASSVLEQPQHF
TRBJ2-7,TRBV5-1,CASSLAGTTTYEQYF
TRBJ2-7,TRBV27,CASSLVAGVYEQYF
TRBJ1-2,TRBV4-3,CASSQRWTGGVGYTF
TRBJ2-7,TRBV28,CASSALGQGISYEQYF
TRBJ2-3,TRBV5-1,CASSLAGLAGPMDTQYF
TRBJ2-7,TRBV9,CASSVSGGSSSEQYF
TRBJ2-1,TRBV29-1,CSVWDRVDYNEQFF
TRBJ1-1,TRBV3-1,CASSQLAGAGRNTEAFF
TRBJ2-1,TRBV4-1,CASSHLFGSDDISSYNEQFF
TRBJ1-1,TRBV6-2/TRBV6-3,CASRTGGNTEAFF
TRBJ2-7,TRBV28,CASSLSPYTGGREQYF
TRBJ1-2,TRBV5-4,CASSPPGTVWWGYTF
TRBJ2-7,TRBV7-9,CASSLLGQGRYEQYF
TRBJ2-3,TRBV11-2,CASSPSTDTQYF